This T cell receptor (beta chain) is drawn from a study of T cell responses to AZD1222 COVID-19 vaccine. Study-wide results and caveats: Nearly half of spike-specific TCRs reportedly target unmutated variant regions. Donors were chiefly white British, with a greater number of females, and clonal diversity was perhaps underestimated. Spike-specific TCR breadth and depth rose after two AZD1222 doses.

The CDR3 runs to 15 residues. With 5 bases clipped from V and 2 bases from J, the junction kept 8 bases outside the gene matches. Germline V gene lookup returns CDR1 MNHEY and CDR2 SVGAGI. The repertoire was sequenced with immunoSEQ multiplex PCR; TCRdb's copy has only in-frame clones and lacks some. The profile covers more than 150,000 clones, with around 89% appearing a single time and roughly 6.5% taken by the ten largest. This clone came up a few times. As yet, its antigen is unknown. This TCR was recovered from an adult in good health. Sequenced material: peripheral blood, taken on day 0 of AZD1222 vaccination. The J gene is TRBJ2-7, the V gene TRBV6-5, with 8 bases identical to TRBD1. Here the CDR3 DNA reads TGTGCCAGCAGTCATAACTCAGGGGGCCCCTACGAGCAGTACTTC. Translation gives CASSHNSGGPYEQYF.